What follows are 20 T cell receptor beta chains derived from one specimen sequenced in a study of cytotoxic CD8 clonotypes in ibrutinib-treated CLL. The table came from immunoSEQ multiplex PCR; TCRdb's copy has only in-frame clones and leaves some out. This sample has 50,000 to 65,000 clones; 57% occur once, and the top ten carry roughly 15%. Sequences were derived from PBMCs, sampled after 12 months of ibrutinib treatment. The receptor source for this set is a human donor with chronic lymphocytic leukemia.

At least ten counts were recorded for this clone. The J gene is TRBJ1-5, the V gene TRBV30; TRBD1 agrees at 11 bases. Trimming cost V 6 bases and J 6 bases; bases outside gene matches: 10. This CDR3 region has 15 residues. Germline V gives CDR1 GTSNPN, CDR2 SVGIG (reference sequence). This CDR3 reads CACSAFGTGGQPQHF. As DNA, the CDR3 is TGTGCCTGTTCAGCGTTCGGGACAGGGGGTCAGCCCCAGCATTTT.

The rearrangement joins TRBV7-9 to TRBJ2-5, with 9 bases lining up with TRBD1. J gave up 6 bases and V 5 bases, and 7 bases lay outside the gene matches. Germline CDR1 reads SEHNR; CDR2 reads FQNEAQ (reference sequence). The CDR3 spans 14 residues. This CDR3 is CASSPGQGKKTQYF. The CDR3 region has the DNA TGTGCCAGCAGCCCGGGACAGGGAAAGAAGACCCAGTACTTC.

The DNA for the CDR3 is TGTGCCAGTAGTCCCGGTGGGACAAGTCACAATGAGCAGTTCTTC. Its translation is CASSPGGTSHNEQFF. The rearrangement joins TRBV19 to TRBJ2-1; maybe TRBD1 (6 bases). The germline V gene encodes CDR1 LNHDA and CDR2 SQIVND (reference sequence). CDR3 size: 15 residues. Trimming cost V 5 bases and J 5 bases, with 16 bases left between them.

This chain connects TRBV5-4 to TRBJ2-1; unclear D gene. The V gene's germline CDR1 is SGHNT and CDR2 YYREEE (reference sequence). Trimming took 2 bases from V and 2 from J, leaving 8 bases between them. This CDR3 has 14 residues. The CDR3 DNA follows: TGTGCCAGCAGCTTTTTGGCTCCCTACAATGAGCAGTTCTTC. As protein: CASSFLAPYNEQFF.

The table lists this clone with a few counts. The rearrangement uses TRBV6-1 and TRBJ2-3; D gene ambiguous. This CDR3 spans 13 amino acids. Germline values: CDR1 MNHNS, CDR2 SASEGT. The V and J ends lost 2 bases and 5 bases respectively, with 8 bases between them. CDR3 loop: CASSELGQDTQYF. Written as DNA, the CDR3 is TGTGCCAGCAGTGAATTAGGGCAAGATACGCAGTATTTT.

The chain couples TRBV7-9 to TRBJ1-1; no clear D gene. Germline V gene data show CDR1 as SEHNR and CDR2 as FQNEAQ (reference sequence). Trimming took 3 bases from V and 1 from J, leaving 18 bases between them. The CDR3 is 17 amino acids. CDR3 in amino acids: CASSFPANRPSNTEAFF. CDR3 sequence (DNA): TGTGCCAGCAGCTTCCCCGCGAACCGGCCATCGAACACTGAAGCTTTCTTT.

A remark on this clone: At one of its ends the junction is not consistent with the germline gene, which may arise from a read error. The V gene is TRBV19, the J gene TRBJ1-5; no clear D. The CDR3 runs to 12 residues. From germline, CDR1 is LNHDA and CDR2 SQIVND (reference sequence). The CDR3 spells CASRRAAEDIIF. CDR3 nucleotide sequence: TGTGCCAGTAGGCGGGCGGCGGAGGATATTATTTTT.

The V gene is TRBV25-1, the J gene TRBJ2-3; unclear D gene. The CDR3 has 13 amino acids. Germline CDR1 and CDR2: MGHDK and SYGVNS. Deletions cut 2 bases from V and 3 bases from J, with 6 bases between. The CDR3 DNA is TGTGCCAGCAGTGAAGAGTGGACAGATACGCAGTATTTT. This encodes CASSEEWTDTQYF.

J is TRBJ1-5 and V is TRBV6-4, with 9 bases that match TRBD1. Trimming cost V 9 bases and J 5 bases; bases outside gene matches: 5. This CDR3 region has 13 residues. In germline, CDR1 is MRHNA, CDR2 SNTAGT. The CDR3 DNA is TGTGCCAGAGGGGGACAGGGTGATCAGCCCCAGCATTTT. It is translated as CARGGQGDQPQHF.

This clone showed up just once. This chain connects TRBV5-1 to TRBJ1-4, with a possible D match to TRBD1 (5 bases). Per germline, CDR1 SGHRS and CDR2 YFSETQ. With 0 bases removed from V and 3 bases from J, the gap between germline ends came to 9 bases. CDR3 length: 15 residues. CDR3 residues: CASSLVVGANEKLFF. The CDR3 nucleotides are TGCGCCAGCAGCTTGGTGGTGGGGGCTAATGAAAAACTGTTTTTT.

The V call is TRBV7-2, the J call TRBJ2-7; 8 nucleotides match TRBD1. The germline V gene encodes CDR1 SGHTA and CDR2 FQGNSA. CDR3 length: 16 residues. The V segment lost 7 bases and the J segment 6 bases; nucleotides outside the gene matches: 17. The CDR3 DNA reads as TGTGCCAGCAACCCTCTAGGACATGGCGGGACAGGCGAGCAGTACTTC. It translates to CASNPLGHGGTGEQYF. The full variable domain, rest sourced from reference TRBV7-2 and TRBJ2-7, is GAGVSQSPSNKVTEKGKDVELRCDPISGHTALYWYRQSLGQGLEFLIYFQGNSAPDKSGLPSDRFSAERTGGSVSTLTIQRTQQEDSAVYLCASNPLGHGGTGEQYFGPGTRLTVT.

The V call is TRBV7-2, the J call TRBJ1-1; D perhaps matches TRBD1 (5 bases). V was cut by 5 bases and J by 2 bases, with 15 bases left in between. The length of the CDR3 is 15 residues. Germline lookup yields CDR1 SGHTA and CDR2 FQGNSA. The CDR3 DNA reads as TGTGCCAGCAGCCGCTTAGCCAGGGTTAACACTGAAGCTTTCTTT. This sequence encodes CASSRLARVNTEAFF.

The chain combines TRBV15 with TRBJ2-3, with 8 bases aligning to TRBD2. V gave up 1 base and J gave up 5 bases; unmatched junction bases: 8. The germline V gene has CDR1 LNHNV and CDR2 YYDKDF (reference sequence). The CDR3 extends over 16 amino acids. The CDR3 DNA is TGTGCCACCAGCAGAGTCGGGCGGGGGGCTGGAGATACGCAGTATTTT. It codes for CATSRVGRGAGDTQYF.

The chain recombines TRBV7-2 with TRBJ2-7; 7 bases align to TRBD2. The CDR3 is 15 amino acids. Germline lookup yields CDR1 SGHTA and CDR2 FQGNSA. V shed 7 bases, J shed 6 bases, and the junction held 15 bases outside the gene matches. In nucleotides, the CDR3 is TGTGCCAGCACCCTAGCTTTGGGAGGGAATAGCGAGCAGTACTTC. This codes for CASTLALGGNSEQYF.

This rearrangement joins TRBV19 to TRBJ1-2; D remains ambiguous. Trimming left V 8 bases short and J 7 bases short, with 17 bases between. Germline V gene data show CDR1 as LNHDA and CDR2 as SQIVND (reference sequence). The CDR3 length is 13 residues. CDR3 amino acids: CASRDLGSSGYTF. The CDR3, as DNA: TGTGCCAGTCGAGACTTGGGGTCGAGTGGCTACACCTTC.

V usage is TRBV2 and J usage is TRBJ2-5; D tentatively fits TRBD1 or TRBD2 (5 bases each). Germline CDR1 and CDR2: SNHLY and FYNNEI. V lost 3 bases and J 1 base, leaving 9 bases between the germline ends. The CDR3 loop spans 14 amino acids. The CDR3 DNA reads TGTGCCAGCAGTGATCGGGACGGCCAAGAGACCCAGTACTTC. It yields the protein CASSDRDGQETQYF.

This chain connects TRBV19 to TRBJ2-2; 7 bases are shared with TRBD2. CDR1 is LNHDA and CDR2 is SQIVND in the germline V gene (reference sequence). The V gene end was trimmed by 6 bases and the J gene end by 7 bases; junction bases not matched to a gene: 8. CDR3 size: 14 residues. The CDR3 loop reads CASSRTSLFGELFF. In nucleotides, the CDR3 is TGTGCCAGTAGCCGGACTAGTTTATTCGGGGAGCTGTTTTTT.

The chain carries TRBV6-5 and TRBJ1-2; D is ambiguous. Trimming left V 0 bases short and J 0 bases short, with 11 bases between. The CDR3 is 16 amino acids. The germline V gene encodes CDR1 MNHEY and CDR2 SVGAGI. The CDR3 nucleotides read TGTGCCAGCAGTTACTCCCCGGCCTTAGCTAACTATGGCTACACCTTC. This encodes CASSYSPALANYGYTF.

The sample holds a few counts of this clone. The chain uses TRBV5-6 and TRBJ1-2; D perhaps matches TRBD1 (5 bases). Per germline, CDR1 SGHDT and CDR2 YYEEEE. Between the trimmed V and J ends, which lost 2 bases and 2 bases, there was a span of 10 bases. This CDR3 is built from 14 residues. CDR3 sequence: CASSFQGVNYGYTF. The CDR3 DNA reads as TGTGCCAGCAGCTTTCAAGGGGTAAACTATGGCTACACCTTC.

This clone has more than one count but fewer than ten. The chain has TRBV5-1 and TRBJ2-1; D might be TRBD1 (7 bases). The V end lost 4 bases, the J end lost 6 bases, and 14 bases lay between the germline ends. This CDR3 spans 14 amino acids. Germline loops: CDR1 SGHRS, CDR2 YFSETQ. The CDR3 nucleotides are TGCGCCAGCAGCCCAAGACAGGGAGGCAATGAGCAGTTCTTC. Residues: CASSPRQGGNEQFF.